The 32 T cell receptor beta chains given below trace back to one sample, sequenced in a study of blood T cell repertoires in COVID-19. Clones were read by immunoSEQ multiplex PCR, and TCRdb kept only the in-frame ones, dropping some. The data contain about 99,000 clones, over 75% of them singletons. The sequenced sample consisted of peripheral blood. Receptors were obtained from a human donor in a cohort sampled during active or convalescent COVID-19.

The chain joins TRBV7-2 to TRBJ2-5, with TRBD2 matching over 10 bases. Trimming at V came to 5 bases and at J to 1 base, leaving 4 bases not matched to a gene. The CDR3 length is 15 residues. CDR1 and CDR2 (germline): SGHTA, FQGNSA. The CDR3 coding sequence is TGTGCCAGCAGCCCGACTAGCGGGTCCCAAGAGACCCAGTACTTC. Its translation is CASSPTSGSQETQYF.

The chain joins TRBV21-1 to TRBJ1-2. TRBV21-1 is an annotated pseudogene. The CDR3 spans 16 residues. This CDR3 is CASSKGLAGANYGYTF. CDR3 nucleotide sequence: TGTGCCAGCAGCAAAGGTCTAGCGGGGGCTAACTATGGCTACACCTTC.

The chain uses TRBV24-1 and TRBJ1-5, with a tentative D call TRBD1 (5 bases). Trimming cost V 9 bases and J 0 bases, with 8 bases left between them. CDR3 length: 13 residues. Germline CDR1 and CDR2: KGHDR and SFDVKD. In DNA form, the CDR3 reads TGTGCCACCCAAGGGGCTAGCAATCAGCCCCAGCATTTT. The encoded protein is CATQGASNQPQHF.

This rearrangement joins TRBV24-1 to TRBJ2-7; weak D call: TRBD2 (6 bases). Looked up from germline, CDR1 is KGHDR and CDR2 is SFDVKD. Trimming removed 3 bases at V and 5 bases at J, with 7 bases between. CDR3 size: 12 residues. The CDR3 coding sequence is TGTGCCACCAGTGATAGGAGGGACGAGCAGTACTTC. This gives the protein CATSDRRDEQYF.

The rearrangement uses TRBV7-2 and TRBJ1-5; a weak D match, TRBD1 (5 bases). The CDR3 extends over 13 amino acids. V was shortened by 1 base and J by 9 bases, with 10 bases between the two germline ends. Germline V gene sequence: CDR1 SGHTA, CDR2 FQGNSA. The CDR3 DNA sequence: TGTGCCAGCAGCTTAGGGGGCACTCCGCCCCAGCATTTT. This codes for CASSLGGTPPQHF.

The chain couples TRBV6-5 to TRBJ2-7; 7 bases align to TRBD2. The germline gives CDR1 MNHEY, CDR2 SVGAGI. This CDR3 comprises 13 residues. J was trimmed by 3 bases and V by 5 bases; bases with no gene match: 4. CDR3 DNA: TGTGCCAGCAGTAAGGGACTACTCTACGAGCAGTACTTC. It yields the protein CASSKGLLYEQYF.

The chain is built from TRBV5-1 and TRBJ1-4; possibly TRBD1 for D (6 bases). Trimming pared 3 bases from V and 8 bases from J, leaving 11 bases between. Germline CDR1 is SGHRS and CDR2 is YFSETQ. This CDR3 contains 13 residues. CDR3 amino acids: CASSSDSQEKLFF. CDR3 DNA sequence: TGCGCCAGCAGCTCGGACAGTCAAGAAAAACTGTTTTTT.

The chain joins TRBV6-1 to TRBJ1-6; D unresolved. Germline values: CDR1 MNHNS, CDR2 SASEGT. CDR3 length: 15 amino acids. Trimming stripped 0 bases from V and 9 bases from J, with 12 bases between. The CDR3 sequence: CASSEAGRSSSPLHF. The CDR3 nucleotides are TGTGCCAGCAGTGAAGCCGGGAGAAGTAGTTCACCCCTCCACTTT.

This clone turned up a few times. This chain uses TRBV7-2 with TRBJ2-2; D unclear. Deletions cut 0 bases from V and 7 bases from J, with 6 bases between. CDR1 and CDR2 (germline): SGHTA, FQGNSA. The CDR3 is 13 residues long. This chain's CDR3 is CASSLALSGELFF. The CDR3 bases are TGTGCCAGCAGCTTAGCGCTCAGCGGGGAGCTGTTTTTT.

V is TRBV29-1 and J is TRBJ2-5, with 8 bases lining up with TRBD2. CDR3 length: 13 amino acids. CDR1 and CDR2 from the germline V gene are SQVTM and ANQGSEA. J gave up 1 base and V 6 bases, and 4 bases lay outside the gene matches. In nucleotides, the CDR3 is TGCAGCGTACGGCGGGGGGCCCAAGAGACCCAGTACTTC. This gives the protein CSVRRGAQETQYF.

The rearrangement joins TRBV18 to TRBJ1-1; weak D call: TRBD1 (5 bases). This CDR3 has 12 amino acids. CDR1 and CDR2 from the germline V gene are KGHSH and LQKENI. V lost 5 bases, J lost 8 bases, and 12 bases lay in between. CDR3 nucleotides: TGTGCCAGCTCAACAACAGGATCCGAAGCTTTCTTT. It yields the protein CASSTTGSEAFF.

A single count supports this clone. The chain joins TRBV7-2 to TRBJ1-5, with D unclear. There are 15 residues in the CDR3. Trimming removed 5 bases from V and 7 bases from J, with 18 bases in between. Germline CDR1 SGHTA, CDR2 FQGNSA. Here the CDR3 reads CASSRVGRGGQPQHF. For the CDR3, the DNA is TGTGCCAGCAGCAGGGTTGGCAGAGGAGGACAGCCCCAGCATTTT. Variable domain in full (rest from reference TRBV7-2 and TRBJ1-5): GAGVSQSPSNKVTEKGKDVELRCDPISGHTALYWYRQSLGQGLEFLIYFQGNSAPDKSGLPSDRFSAERTGGSVSTLTIQRTQQEDSAVYLCASSRVGRGGQPQHFGDGTRLSIL.

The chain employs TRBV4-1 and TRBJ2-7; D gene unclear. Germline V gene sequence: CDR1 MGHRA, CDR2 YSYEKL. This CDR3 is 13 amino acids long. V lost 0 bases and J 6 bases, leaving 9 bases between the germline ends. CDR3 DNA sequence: TGCGCCAGCAGCCAAGAGCGACGCGGCGAGCAGTACTTC. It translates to CASSQERRGEQYF.

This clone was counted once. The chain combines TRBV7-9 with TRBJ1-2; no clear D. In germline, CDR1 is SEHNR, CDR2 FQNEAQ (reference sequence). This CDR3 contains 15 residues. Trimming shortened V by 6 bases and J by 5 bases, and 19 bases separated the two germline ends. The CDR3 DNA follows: TGTGCCAGCAGTAGGAAACTAGGTGATGGATATGGCTACACCTTC. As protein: CASSRKLGDGYGYTF.

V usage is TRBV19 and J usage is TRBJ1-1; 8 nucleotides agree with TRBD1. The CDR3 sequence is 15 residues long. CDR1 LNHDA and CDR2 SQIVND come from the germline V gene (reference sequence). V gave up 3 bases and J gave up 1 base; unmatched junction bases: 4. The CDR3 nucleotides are TGTGCCAGTAGTATCAGGACAGGGCCGAACACTGAAGCTTTCTTT. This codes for CASSIRTGPNTEAFF.

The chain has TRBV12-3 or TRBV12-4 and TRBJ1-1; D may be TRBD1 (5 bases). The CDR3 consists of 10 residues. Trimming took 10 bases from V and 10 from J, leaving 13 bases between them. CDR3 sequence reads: CATLQVRAFF. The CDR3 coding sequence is TGTGCCACCCTACAGGTCAGAGCTTTCTTT.

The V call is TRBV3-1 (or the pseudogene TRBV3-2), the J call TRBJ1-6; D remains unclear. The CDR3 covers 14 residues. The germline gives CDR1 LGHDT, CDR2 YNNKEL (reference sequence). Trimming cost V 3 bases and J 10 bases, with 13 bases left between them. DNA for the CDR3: TGTGCCAGCAGCCAGGAGGGAGGTGGGTCACCCCTCCACTTT. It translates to CASSQEGGGSPLHF.

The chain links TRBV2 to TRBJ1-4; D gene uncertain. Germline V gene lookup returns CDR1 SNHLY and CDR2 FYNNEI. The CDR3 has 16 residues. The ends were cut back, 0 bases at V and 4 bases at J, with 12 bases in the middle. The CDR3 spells CASSEAFGGYNEKLFF. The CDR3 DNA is TGTGCCAGCAGTGAAGCGTTCGGCGGATATAATGAAAAACTGTTTTTT.

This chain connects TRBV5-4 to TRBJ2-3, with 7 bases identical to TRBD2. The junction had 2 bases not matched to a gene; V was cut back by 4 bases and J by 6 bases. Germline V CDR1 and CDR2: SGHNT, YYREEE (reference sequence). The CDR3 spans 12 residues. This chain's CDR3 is CASSPGGDTQYF. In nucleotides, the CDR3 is TGTGCCAGCAGCCCCGGGGGGGATACGCAGTATTTT.

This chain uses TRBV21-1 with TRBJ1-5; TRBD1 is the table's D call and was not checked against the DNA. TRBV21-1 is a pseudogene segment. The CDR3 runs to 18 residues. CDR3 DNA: TGTGCCAGCAGCAAACGTCTCTCGGACATCCTCGCGAATCAGCCCCAGCATTTT. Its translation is CASSKRLSDILANQPQHF.

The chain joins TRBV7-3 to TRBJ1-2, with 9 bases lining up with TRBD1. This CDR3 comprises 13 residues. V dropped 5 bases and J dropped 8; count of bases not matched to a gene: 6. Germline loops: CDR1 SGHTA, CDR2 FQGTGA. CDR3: CASSTGQGSGYTF. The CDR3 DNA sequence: TGTGCCAGCAGCACAGGACAGGGGAGCGGCTACACCTTC.

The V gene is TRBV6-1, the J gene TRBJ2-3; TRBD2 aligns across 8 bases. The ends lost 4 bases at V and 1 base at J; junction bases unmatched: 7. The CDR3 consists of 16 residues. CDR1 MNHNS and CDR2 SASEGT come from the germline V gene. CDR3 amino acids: CASSGTWRGGTDTQYF. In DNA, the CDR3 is TGTGCCAGCAGTGGGACGTGGCGGGGGGGCACAGATACGCAGTATTTT.

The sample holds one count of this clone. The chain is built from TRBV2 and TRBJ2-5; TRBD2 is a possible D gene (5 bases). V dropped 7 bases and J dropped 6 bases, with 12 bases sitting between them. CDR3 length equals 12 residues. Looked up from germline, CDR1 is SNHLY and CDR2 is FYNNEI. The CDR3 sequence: CASTGLPKTQYF. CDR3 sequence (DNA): TGTGCCAGCACCGGACTGCCAAAGACCCAGTACTTC.

The DNA for the CDR3 is TGTGCCAGCAGTGTAGGAGGGGTGAGCAATCAGCCCCAGCATTTT. Amino acid sequence: CASSVGGVSNQPQHF. The V gene is TRBV28, the J gene TRBJ1-5, with D perhaps matching TRBD1 (5 bases). Trimming left V 5 bases short and J 1 base short, with 12 bases between. There are 15 residues in the CDR3. Germline CDR1 MDHEN, CDR2 SYDVKM.

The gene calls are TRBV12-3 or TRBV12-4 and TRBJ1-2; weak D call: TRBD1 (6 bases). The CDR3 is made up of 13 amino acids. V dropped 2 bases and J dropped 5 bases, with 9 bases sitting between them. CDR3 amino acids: CASSLLGGYGYTF. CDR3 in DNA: TGTGCCAGCAGTTTATTAGGGGGATATGGCTACACCTTC.

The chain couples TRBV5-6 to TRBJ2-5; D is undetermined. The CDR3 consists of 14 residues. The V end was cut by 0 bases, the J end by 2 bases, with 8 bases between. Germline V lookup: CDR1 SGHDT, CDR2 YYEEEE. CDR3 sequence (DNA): TGTGCCAGCAGCTTGGCTCTTCGGCAAGAGACCCAGTACTTC. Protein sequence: CASSLALRQETQYF.

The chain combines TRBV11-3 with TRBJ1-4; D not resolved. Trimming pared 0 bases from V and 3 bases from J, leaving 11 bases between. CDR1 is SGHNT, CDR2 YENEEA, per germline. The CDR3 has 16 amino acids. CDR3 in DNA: TGTGCCAGCAGCTTAGATCTGAGGCGCGCTAATGAAAAACTGTTTTTT. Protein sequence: CASSLDLRRANEKLFF.

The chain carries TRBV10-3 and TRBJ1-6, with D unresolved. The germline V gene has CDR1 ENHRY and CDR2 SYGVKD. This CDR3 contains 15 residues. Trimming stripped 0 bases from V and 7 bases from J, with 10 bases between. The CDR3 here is CAISESGRGNSPLHF. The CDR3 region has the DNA TGTGCCATCAGTGAGTCCGGCAGAGGGAATTCACCCCTCCACTTT.

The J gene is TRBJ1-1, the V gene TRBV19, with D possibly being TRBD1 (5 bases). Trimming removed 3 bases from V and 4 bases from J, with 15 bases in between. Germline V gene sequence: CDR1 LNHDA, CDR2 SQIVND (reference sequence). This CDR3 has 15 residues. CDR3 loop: CASSIGGVVGTEAFF. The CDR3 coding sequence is TGTGCCAGTAGTATCGGGGGGGTAGTTGGCACTGAAGCTTTCTTT.

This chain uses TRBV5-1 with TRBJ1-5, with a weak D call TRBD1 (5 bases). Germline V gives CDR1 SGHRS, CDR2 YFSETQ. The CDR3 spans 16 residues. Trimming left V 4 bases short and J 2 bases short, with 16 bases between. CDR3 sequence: CASSISGPGGNQPQHF. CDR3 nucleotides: TGCGCCAGCAGCATTTCAGGGCCTGGGGGCAATCAGCCCCAGCATTTT.

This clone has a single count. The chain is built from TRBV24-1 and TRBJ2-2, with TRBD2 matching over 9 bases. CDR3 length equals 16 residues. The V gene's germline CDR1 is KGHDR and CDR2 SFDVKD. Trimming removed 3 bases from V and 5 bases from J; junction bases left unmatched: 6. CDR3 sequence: CATSDPAGGRTGELFF. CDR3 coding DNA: TGTGCCACCAGTGATCCGGCGGGGGGGAGGACCGGGGAGCTGTTTTTT.

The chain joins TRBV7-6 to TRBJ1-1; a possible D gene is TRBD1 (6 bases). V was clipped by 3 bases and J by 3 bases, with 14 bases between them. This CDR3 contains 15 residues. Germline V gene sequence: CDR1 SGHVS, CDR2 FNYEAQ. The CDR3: CASSLGGGADTEAFF. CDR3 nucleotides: TGTGCCAGCAGCTTGGGTGGGGGGGCAGACACTGAAGCTTTCTTT.